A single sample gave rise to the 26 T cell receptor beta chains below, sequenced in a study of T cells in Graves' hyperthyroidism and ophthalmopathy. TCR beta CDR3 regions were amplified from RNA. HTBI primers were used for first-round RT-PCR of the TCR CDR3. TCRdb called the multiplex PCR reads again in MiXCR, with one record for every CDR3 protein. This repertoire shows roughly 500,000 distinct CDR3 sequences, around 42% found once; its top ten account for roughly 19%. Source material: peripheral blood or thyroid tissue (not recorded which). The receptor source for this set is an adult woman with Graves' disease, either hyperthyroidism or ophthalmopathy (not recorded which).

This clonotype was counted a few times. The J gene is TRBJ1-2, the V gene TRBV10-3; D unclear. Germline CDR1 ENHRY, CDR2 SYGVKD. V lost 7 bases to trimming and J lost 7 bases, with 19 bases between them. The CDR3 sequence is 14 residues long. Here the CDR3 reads CAITGQTTARGYTF. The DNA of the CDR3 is TGTGCCATCACGGGCCAAACAACCGCGCGTGGCTACACCTTC.

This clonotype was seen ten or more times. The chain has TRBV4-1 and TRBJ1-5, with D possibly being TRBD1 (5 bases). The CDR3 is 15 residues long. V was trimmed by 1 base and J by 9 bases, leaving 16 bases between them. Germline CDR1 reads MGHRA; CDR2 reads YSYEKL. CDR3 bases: TGCGCCAGCAGCCAAGTCAGGGCCGCTATGACGCCCCAGCATTTT. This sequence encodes CASSQVRAAMTPQHF.

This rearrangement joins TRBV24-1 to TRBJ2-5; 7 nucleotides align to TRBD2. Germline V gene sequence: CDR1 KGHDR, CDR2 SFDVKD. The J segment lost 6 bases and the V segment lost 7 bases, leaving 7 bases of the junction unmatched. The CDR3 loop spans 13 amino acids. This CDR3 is CATRDREAKTQYF. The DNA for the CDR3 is TGTGCCACCAGGGATCGGGAGGCGAAGACCCAGTACTTC.

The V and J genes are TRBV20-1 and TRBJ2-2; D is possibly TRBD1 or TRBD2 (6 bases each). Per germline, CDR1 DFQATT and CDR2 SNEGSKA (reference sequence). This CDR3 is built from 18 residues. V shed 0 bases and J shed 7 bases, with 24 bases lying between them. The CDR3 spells CSARDRGGPSGEVGELFF. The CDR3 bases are TGCAGTGCTAGAGATCGTGGGGGGCCGTCAGGTGAAGTCGGGGAGCTGTTTTTT.

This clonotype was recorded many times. CDR3 in DNA: TGTGCCATCAGTCCAGGGGCCAAATCTTCTGGAAACACCATATATTTT. Translated: CAISPGAKSSGNTIYF. The chain couples TRBV10-3 to TRBJ1-3; D is possibly TRBD1 (6 bases). Trimming removed 5 bases at V and 1 base at J, with 15 bases between. Germline V gene lookup returns CDR1 ENHRY and CDR2 SYGVKD. The CDR3 has 16 amino acids.

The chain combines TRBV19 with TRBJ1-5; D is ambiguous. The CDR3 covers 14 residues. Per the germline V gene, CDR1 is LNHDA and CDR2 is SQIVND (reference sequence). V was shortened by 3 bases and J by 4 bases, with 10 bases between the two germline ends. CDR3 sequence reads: CASSIFGSNQPQHF. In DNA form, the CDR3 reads TGTGCCAGTAGTATTTTTGGGTCTAATCAGCCCCAGCATTTT.

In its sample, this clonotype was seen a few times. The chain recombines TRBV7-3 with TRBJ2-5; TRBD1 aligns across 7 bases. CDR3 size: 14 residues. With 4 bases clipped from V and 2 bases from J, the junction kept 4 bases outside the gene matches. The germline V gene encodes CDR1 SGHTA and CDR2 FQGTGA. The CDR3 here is CASSSLGQQETQYF. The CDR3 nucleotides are TGTGCCAGCAGCTCCCTGGGACAGCAAGAGACCCAGTACTTC.

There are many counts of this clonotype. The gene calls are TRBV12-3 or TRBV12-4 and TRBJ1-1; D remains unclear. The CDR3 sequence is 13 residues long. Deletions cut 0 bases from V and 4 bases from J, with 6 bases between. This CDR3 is CASSLAQSTEAFF. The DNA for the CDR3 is TGTGCCAGCAGTTTAGCGCAGTCCACTGAAGCTTTCTTT.

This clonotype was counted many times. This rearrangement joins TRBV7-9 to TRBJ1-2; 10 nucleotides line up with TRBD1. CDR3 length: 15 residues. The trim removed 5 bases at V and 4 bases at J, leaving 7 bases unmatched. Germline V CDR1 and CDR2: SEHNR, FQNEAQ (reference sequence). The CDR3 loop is CASSTGTGAPYGYTF. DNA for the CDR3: TGTGCCAGCAGCACCGGGACAGGGGCCCCCTATGGCTACACCTTC. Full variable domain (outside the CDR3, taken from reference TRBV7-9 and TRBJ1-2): DTGVSQNPRHKITKRGQNVTFRCDPISEHNRLYWYRQTLGQGPEFLTYFQNEAQLEKSRLLSDRFSAERPKGSFSTLEIQRTEQGDSAMYLCASSTGTGAPYGYTFGSGTRLTVV.

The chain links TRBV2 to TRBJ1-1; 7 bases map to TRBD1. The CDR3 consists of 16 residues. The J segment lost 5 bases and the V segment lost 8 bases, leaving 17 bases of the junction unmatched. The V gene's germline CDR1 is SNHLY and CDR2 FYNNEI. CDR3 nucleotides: TGTGCCAGCTCACACCCGACAGGGTTGAAGAGTACTGAAGCTTTCTTT. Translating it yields CASSHPTGLKSTEAFF. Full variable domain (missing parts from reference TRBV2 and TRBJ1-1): EPEVTQTPSHQVTQMGQEVILRCVPISNHLYFYWYRQILGQKVEFLVSFYNNEISEKSEIFDDQFSVERPDGSNFTLKIRSTKLEDSAMYFCASSHPTGLKSTEAFFGQGTRLTVV.

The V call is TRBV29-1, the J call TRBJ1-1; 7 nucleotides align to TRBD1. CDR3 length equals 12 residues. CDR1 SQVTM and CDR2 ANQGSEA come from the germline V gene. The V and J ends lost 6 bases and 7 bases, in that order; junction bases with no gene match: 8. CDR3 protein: CSVSIGDSEAFF. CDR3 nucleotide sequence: TGCAGCGTCTCCATAGGGGACAGTGAAGCTTTCTTT.

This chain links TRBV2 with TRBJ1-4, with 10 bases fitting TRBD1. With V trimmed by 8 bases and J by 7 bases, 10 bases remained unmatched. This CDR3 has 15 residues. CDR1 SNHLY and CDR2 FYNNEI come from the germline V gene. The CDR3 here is CASRLDRGAGEKLFF. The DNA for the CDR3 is TGTGCCAGCCGACTGGACAGGGGGGCAGGTGAAAAACTGTTTTTT.

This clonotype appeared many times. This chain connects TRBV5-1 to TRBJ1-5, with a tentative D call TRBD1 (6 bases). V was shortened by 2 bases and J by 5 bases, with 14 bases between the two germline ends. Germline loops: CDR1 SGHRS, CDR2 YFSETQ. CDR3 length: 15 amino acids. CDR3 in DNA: TGCGCCAGCAGCTTAACAGGGTTGACGGATCAGCCCCAGCATTTT. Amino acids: CASSLTGLTDQPQHF.

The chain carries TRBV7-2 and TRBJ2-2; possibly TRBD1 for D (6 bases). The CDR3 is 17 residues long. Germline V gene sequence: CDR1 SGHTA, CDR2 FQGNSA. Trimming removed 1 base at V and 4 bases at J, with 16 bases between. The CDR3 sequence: CASSLVGATGPTGELFF. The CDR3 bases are TGTGCCAGCAGCTTAGTTGGGGCGACAGGACCCACCGGGGAGCTGTTTTTT.

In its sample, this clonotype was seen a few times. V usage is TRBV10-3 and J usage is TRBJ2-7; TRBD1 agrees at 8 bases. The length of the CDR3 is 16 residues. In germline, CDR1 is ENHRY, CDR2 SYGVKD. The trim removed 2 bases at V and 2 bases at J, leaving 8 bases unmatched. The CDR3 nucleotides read TGTGCCATCAGTGAGGGAAGCGGACAGGGCGCCTACGAGCAGTACTTC. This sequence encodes CAISEGSGQGAYEQYF.

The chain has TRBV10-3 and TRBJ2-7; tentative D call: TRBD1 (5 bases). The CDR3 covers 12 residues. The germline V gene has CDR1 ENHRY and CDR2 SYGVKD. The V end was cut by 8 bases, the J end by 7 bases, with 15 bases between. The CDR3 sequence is CAIPRANGEQYF. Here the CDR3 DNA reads TGTGCCATCCCCAGGGCAAACGGGGAGCAGTACTTC.

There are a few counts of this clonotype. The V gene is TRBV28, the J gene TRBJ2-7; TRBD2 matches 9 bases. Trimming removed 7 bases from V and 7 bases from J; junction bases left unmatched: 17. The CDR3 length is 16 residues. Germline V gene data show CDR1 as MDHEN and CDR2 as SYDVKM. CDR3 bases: TGTGCCAGCATCCAAAGCGGGGGGAGGGGGTTTGGAGAGCAGTACTTC. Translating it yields CASIQSGGRGFGEQYF.

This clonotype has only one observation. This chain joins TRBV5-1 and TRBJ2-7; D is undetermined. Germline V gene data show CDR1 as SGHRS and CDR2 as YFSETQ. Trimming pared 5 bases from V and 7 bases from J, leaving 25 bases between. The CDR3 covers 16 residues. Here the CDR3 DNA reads TGCGCCAGCAGTGCTAGAGATCGGTCCGCGCACCGGGAGCAGTACTTC. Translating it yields CASSARDRSAHREQYF.

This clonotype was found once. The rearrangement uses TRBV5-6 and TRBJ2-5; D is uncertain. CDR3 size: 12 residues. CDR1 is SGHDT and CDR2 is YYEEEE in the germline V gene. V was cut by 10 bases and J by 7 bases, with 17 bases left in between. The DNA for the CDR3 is TGTGCCGAAACGGGCCAACTGGGGACCCAGTACTTC. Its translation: CAETGQLGTQYF.

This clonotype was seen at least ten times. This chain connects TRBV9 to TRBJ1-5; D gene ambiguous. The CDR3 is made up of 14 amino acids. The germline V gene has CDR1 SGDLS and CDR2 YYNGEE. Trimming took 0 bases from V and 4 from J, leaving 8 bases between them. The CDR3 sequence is CASSVGDGNQPQHF. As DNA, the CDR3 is TGTGCCAGCAGCGTAGGAGACGGAAATCAGCCCCAGCATTTT.

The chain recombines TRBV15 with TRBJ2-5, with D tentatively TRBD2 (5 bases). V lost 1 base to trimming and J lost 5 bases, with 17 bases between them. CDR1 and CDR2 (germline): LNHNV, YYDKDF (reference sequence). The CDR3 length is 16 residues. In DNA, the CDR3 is TGTGCCACCAGCAGAGTGGACTCAATCACTCGCGAGACCCAGTACTTC. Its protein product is CATSRVDSITRETQYF.

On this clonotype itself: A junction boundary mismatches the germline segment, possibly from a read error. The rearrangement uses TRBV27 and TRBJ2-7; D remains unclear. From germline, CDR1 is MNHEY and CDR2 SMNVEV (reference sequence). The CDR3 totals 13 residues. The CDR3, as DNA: TGTGCCAGCAGTTTAGCTGGTCCCTACGAGGAGTACTTC. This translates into CASSLAGPYEEYF.

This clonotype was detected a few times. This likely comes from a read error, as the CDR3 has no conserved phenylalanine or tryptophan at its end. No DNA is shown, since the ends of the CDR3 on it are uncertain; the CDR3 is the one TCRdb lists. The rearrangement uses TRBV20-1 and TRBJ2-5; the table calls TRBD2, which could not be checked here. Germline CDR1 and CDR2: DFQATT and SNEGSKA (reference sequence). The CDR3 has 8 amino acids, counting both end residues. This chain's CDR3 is CSASPGTS.

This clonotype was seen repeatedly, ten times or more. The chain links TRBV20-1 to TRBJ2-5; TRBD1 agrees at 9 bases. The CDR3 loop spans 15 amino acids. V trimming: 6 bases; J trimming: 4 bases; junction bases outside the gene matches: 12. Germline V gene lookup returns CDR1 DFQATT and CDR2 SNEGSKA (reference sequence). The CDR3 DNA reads TGCAGTGCCCCTGGACAGGGGATAGTCAGAGAGACCCAGTACTTC. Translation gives CSAPGQGIVRETQYF.

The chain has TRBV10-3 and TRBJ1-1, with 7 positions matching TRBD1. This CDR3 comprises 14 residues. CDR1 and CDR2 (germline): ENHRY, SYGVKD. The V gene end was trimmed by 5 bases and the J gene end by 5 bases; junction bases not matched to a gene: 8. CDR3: CAISPGGVRTEAFF. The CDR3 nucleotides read TGTGCCATCAGTCCAGGGGGGGTACGGACTGAAGCTTTCTTT.

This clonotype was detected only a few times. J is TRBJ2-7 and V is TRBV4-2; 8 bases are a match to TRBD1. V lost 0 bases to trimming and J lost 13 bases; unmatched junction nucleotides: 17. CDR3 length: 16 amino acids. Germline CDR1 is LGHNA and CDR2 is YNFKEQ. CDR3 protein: CASSQDADRAPVGSYF. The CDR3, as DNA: TGTGCCAGCAGCCAAGATGCGGACAGGGCTCCGGTGGGGTCATACTTC.